This section outlines one T cell receptor (beta chain) sequence together with its context. Clones were read by immunoSEQ multiplex PCR, and TCRdb kept only the in-frame ones, dropping some. This sample has 90,000 to 110,000 clones, with roughly 86% found just once. This CDR3 spans 15 amino acids. CDR1 LNHDA and CDR2 SQIVND come from the germline V gene (reference sequence). Trimming removed 3 bases at V and 5 bases at J, with 13 bases between. This specimen comes from a study of cytomegalovirus exposure and HLA in healthy donors. Looking at the study overall: The 110 or so validation repertoires, a later analysis reported, used the same platform as the approximately 630 first-cohort repertoires.

The donors were part of the roughly 120-subject validation cohort, which stood apart from the roughly 700-subject first cohort. The sequenced material came from PBMCs. The TCR was taken from a woman between 18 and 29 years old in good health and CMV-seronegative. The V gene is TRBV19, the J gene TRBJ2-2; D might be TRBD2 (6 bases). The chain's CDR3 is CASSILGGGTGELFF. CDR3 nucleotides: TGTGCCAGTAGTATTTTGGGAGGCGGTACCGGGGAGCTGTTTTTT.